This is a list of T cell receptor beta chains from one sample in a study of control samples from healthy donors and cancer patients. Assay: immunoSEQ multiplex PCR; the TCRdb copy retains only in-frame clones and omits some. Altogether 260,000 or so clones are present, 82% being singletons, with the ten largest covering about an eighth. Sequenced input: PBMCs. These TCRs come from a woman aged 60-75 years with lung cancer. Each CDR3 is given with its conserved first and last residue. Each record gives: D gene, V gene, CDR3 protein. D genes are given only for firm matches.

D gene: TRBD2
V gene: TRBV29-1
CDR3 protein: CSVILAGVPYEQYF

D gene: TRBD1
V gene: TRBV6-4
CDR3 protein: CASSGARGLVGNTIYF

D gene: TRBD1
V gene: TRBV6-4
CDR3 protein: CASSDSTRGGNEKLFF

D gene: NA
V gene: TRBV30
CDR3 protein: CAWSVPTSGHLLSGYTF

D gene: NA
V gene: TRBV5-6
CDR3 protein: CASSSGQNYGYTF

D gene: TRBD2
V gene: TRBV4-1
CDR3 protein: CASSQEGTRAPGNEQYF

D gene: TRBD1
V gene: TRBV19
CDR3 protein: CAARTGVNTGELFF

D gene: TRBD2
V gene: TRBV7-3
CDR3 protein: CASSGDSGWQYF

D gene: TRBD2
V gene: TRBV4-2
CDR3 protein: CASSQAPSLSGGVRAYEQYF

D gene: NA
V gene: TRBV30
CDR3 protein: CAWKGRINSGANVLTF

D gene: NA
V gene: TRBV7-9
CDR3 protein: CASSLRVRRTNTEAFF

D gene: TRBD2
V gene: TRBV5-6
CDR3 protein: CASSIGLAGGYNEQFF

D gene: NA
V gene: TRBV11-2
CDR3 protein: CASSLLTVIAKNIQYF

D gene: NA
V gene: TRBV18
CDR3 protein: CASSPSRTEAFF

D gene: NA
V gene: TRBV5-5
CDR3 protein: CASSSEGGNNQPQHF

D gene: NA
V gene: TRBV6-1
CDR3 protein: CASSEAGTRVFF

D gene: TRBD2
V gene: TRBV9
CDR3 protein: CASSAGTSGPTDTQYF

D gene: NA
V gene: TRBV10-1
CDR3 protein: CASSGSYTEAFF

D gene: NA
V gene: TRBV28
CDR3 protein: CASILGRNTEAFF

D gene: NA
V gene: TRBV5-1
CDR3 protein: CASSLGQFNGNTIYF

D gene: TRBD1
V gene: TRBV11-2
CDR3 protein: CASSLGGQVGPGTQYF

D gene: NA
V gene: TRBV7-9
CDR3 protein: CASSLAGRRDEQFF

D gene: NA
V gene: TRBV7-8
CDR3 protein: CASSLPTGNTEAFF

D gene: TRBD1
V gene: TRBV10-3
CDR3 protein: CAIRGTAIGNTIYF

D gene: NA
V gene: TRBV7-9
CDR3 protein: CASSLAEGNTIYF

D gene: NA
V gene: TRBV6-5
CDR3 protein: CASSYRRDNSYEQYF

D gene: NA
V gene: TRBV10-2
CDR3 protein: CASSETFSYGYTF

D gene: NA
V gene: TRBV4-2
CDR3 protein: CASSHGVSHSPLHF

D gene: NA
V gene: TRBV28
CDR3 protein: CASSRGYEQYF

D gene: NA
V gene: TRBV6-5
CDR3 protein: CASSSPQGHEQFF

D gene: NA
V gene: TRBV14
CDR3 protein: CASSQDQQLGYTF

D gene: NA
V gene: TRBV18
CDR3 protein: CASSPRQEGETQYF

D gene: NA
V gene: TRBV29-1
CDR3 protein: CSVEKQGNTEAFF

D gene: TRBD1
V gene: TRBV6-1
CDR3 protein: CASSETWDRDGYTF

D gene: TRBD1
V gene: TRBV10-3
CDR3 protein: CAISGAGTGNTEAFF

D gene: TRBD1
V gene: TRBV12-3/TRBV12-4
CDR3 protein: CASSKSRQGRYF

D gene: NA
V gene: TRBV7-8
CDR3 protein: CASSFSGMNTEAFF

D gene: NA
V gene: TRBV24-1
CDR3 protein: CATSDYRGHNTEAFF

D gene: TRBD1
V gene: TRBV9
CDR3 protein: CASSLRTGGRGYTF

D gene: NA
V gene: TRBV28
CDR3 protein: CASSLNDLNYGYTF

D gene: NA
V gene: TRBV27
CDR3 protein: CASSPWTISTDTQYF

D gene: NA
V gene: TRBV28
CDR3 protein: CASGRTANTGELFF